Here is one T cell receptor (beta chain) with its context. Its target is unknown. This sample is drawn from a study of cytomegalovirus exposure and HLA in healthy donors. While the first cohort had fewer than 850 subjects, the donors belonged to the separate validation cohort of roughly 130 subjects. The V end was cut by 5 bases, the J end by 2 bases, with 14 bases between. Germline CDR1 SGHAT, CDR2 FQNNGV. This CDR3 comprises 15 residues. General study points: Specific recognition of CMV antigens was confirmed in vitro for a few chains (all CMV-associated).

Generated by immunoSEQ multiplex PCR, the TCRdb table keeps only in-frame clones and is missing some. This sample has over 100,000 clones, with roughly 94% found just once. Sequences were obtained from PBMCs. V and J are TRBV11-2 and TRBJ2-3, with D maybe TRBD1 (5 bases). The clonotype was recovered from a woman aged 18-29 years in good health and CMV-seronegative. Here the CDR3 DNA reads TGTGCCAGCAGCCCCAGGGTCGGAGACACAGATACGCAGTATTTT. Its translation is CASSPRVGDTDTQYF.